The next 9 T cell receptor beta chains were all read from a single sample in a study of T cell responses to AZD1222 COVID-19 vaccine. Assay used: immunoSEQ multiplex PCR; TCRdb lists only in-frame clones, some missing. In the table there are about 150,000 clones, roughly 87% of which are singletons. The sample was peripheral blood, taken on day 0 of AZD1222 vaccination. The receptors were sampled from an adult in good health.

This chain joins TRBV11-2 and TRBJ1-2; D remains ambiguous. This CDR3 is built from 16 residues. The germline V and J ends were trimmed by 0 bases and 4 bases, with 15 bases remaining between them. The V gene's germline CDR1 is SGHAT and CDR2 FQNNGV. CDR3 in amino acids: CASSLDRAVPGYGYTF. The DNA of the CDR3 is TGTGCCAGCAGCTTAGATCGGGCGGTACCCGGCTATGGCTACACCTTC.

The chain uses TRBV19 and TRBJ1-2; D is perhaps TRBD1 (5 bases). This CDR3 is 11 amino acids long. Germline assignment: CDR1 LNHDA and CDR2 SQIVND (reference sequence). The germline V and J ends were trimmed by 11 bases and 3 bases, with 10 bases remaining between them. For the CDR3, the DNA is TGTGCCTGGGGGGTTGACTATGGCTACACCTTC. This translates into CAWGVDYGYTF.

The rearrangement joins TRBV3-1 (or the pseudogene TRBV3-2) to TRBJ2-7; 7 positions agree with TRBD2. J was trimmed by 1 base and V by 1 base; bases with no gene match: 4. Germline V lookup: CDR1 LGHDT, CDR2 YNNKEL (reference sequence). The CDR3 totals 15 residues. CDR3 amino acids: CASSQATSASYEQYF. The CDR3 DNA follows: TGTGCCAGCAGCCAAGCTACTAGCGCTTCCTACGAGCAGTACTTC.

This rearrangement joins TRBV2 to TRBJ1-1, with a weak D call TRBD1 (6 bases). The ends were cut back, 4 bases at V and 4 bases at J, with 13 bases in the middle. This CDR3 has 14 residues. Germline V CDR1 and CDR2: SNHLY, FYNNEI. Here the CDR3 reads CASSVGGHATEAFF. Here the CDR3 DNA reads TGTGCCAGCAGTGTAGGGGGACATGCCACTGAAGCTTTCTTT.

This sequence joins TRBV28 and TRBJ2-6; D unclear. Trimming removed 8 bases from V and 0 bases from J, with 5 bases in between. The germline CDR1 and CDR2 sequences are MDHEN and SYDVKM. The CDR3 length is 13 residues. As DNA, the CDR3 is TGTGCCAGCTTCGACTCTGGGGCCAACGTCCTGACTTTC. It codes for CASFDSGANVLTF.

This clone occurred once. CDR3 protein: CASSNTGTGNTEAFF. CDR3 nucleotides: TGTGCCAGTAGCAACACCGGGACAGGGAACACTGAAGCTTTCTTT. The chain employs TRBV19 and TRBJ1-1; the match to TRBD1 covers 8 bases. V lost 6 bases, J lost 1 base, and 7 bases stayed unmatched. The length of the CDR3 is 15 residues. Per the germline V gene, CDR1 is LNHDA and CDR2 is SQIVND (reference sequence).

The chain's CDR3 is CASRRTSDYNEQFF. DNA for the CDR3: TGTGCCAGCAGGAGGACTAGCGATTACAATGAGCAGTTCTTC. V and J are TRBV6-5 and TRBJ2-1; 9 nucleotides match TRBD2. The length of the CDR3 is 14 residues. Germline assignment: CDR1 MNHEY and CDR2 SVGAGI. V lost 6 bases and J lost 4; bases outside the gene matches: 4.

The chain employs TRBV4-3 and TRBJ2-7; perhaps TRBD1 as D (6 bases). The germline gives CDR1 LGHNA, CDR2 YSLEER. V dropped 2 bases and J dropped 4 bases, with 12 bases sitting between them. The CDR3 length is 14 residues. CDR3 bases: TGCGCCAGCAGCCAATTAACAGGGCGTTACGAGCAGTACTTC. The encoded protein is CASSQLTGRYEQYF.

The count of this clone is one. This sequence joins TRBV7-6 and TRBJ2-3, with 7 bases matching TRBD2. CDR1 SGHVS and CDR2 FNYEAQ come from the germline V gene. The CDR3 runs 15 residues. The V segment lost 4 bases and the J segment 7 bases; nucleotides outside the gene matches: 11. The CDR3 nucleotides read TGTGCCAGCAGCTCGTTCGGGGGGTCACAAAATACGCAGTATTTT. Translation gives CASSSFGGSQNTQYF.